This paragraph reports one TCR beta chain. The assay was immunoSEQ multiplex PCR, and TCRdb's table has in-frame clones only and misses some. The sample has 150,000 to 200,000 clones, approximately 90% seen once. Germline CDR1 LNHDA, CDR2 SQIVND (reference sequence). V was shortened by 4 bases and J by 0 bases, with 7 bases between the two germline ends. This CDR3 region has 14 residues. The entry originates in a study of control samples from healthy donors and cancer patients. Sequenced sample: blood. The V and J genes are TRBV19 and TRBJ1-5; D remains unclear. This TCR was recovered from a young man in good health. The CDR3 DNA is TGTGCCAGTAGTAACAAGCATAGCAATCAGCCCCAGCATTTT. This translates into CASSNKHSNQPQHF. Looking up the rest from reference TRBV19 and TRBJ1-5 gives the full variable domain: DGGITQSPKYLFRKEGQNVTLSCEQNLNHDAMYWYRQDPGQGLRLIYYSQIVNDFQKGDIAEGYSVSREKKESFPLTVTSAQKNPTAFYLCASSNKHSNQPQHFGDGTRLSIL.